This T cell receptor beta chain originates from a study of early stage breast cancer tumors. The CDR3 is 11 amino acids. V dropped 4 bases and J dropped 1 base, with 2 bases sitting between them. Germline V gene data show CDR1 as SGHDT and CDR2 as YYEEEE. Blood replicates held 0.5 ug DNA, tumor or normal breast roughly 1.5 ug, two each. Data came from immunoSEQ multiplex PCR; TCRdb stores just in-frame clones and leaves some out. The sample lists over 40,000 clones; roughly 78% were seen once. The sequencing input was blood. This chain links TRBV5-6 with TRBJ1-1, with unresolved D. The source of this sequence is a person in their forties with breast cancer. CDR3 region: CASSKNTEAFF. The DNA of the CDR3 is TGTGCCAGCAGCAAGAACACTGAAGCTTTCTTT.